The 6 T cell receptor beta chains reported below all come from one sample, sequenced in a study of blood T cell repertoires in COVID-19. Sequenced by immunoSEQ multiplex PCR; TCRdb stores in-frame clones only, minus some. The sample has 200,000 to 250,000 clones; approximately 84% are singletons. Sequencing was carried out using peripheral blood. These receptors came from a man over 45 with acute or convalescent COVID-19.

The chain has TRBV18 and TRBJ2-2; no clear D. The length of the CDR3 is 13 residues. The V end lost 6 bases, the J end lost 6 bases, and 11 bases lay between the germline ends. Germline V CDR1 and CDR2: KGHSH, LQKENI. CDR3 sequence: CASSPNRAGELFF. CDR3 DNA: TGTGCCAGCTCCCCCAATCGAGCCGGGGAGCTGTTTTTT.

The rearrangement joins TRBV7-8 to TRBJ1-1; TRBD1 agrees at 7 bases. Germline CDR1 reads SGHVS; CDR2 reads FQNEAQ. V shed 3 bases, J shed 7 bases, and the junction held 5 bases outside the gene matches. This CDR3 region has 13 residues. As DNA, the CDR3 is TGTGCCAGCAGCTTGGTTGGACAGGTTGAAGCTTTCTTT. Its translation is CASSLVGQVEAFF.

The chain uses TRBV28 and TRBJ2-7; D unclear. Germline CDR1 reads MDHEN; CDR2 reads SYDVKM. V was pared by 4 bases and J by 6 bases, with 16 bases between. This CDR3 comprises 14 residues. The CDR3 DNA reads TGTGCCAGCAGTTCCGGGTCCCTAACGATCGAGCAGTACTTC. It is translated as CASSSGSLTIEQYF.

The J gene is TRBJ1-3, the V gene TRBV9, with D perhaps matching TRBD1 (5 bases). The CDR3 loop spans 18 amino acids. The germline V and J ends were trimmed by 0 bases and 0 bases, with 16 bases remaining between them. Germline V gene lookup returns CDR1 SGDLS and CDR2 YYNGEE. CDR3 sequence reads: CASSVGGGVEYSGNTIYF. The CDR3 coding sequence is TGTGCCAGCAGCGTAGGGGGAGGGGTGGAATACTCTGGAAACACCATATATTTT.

In this sample, this clone turned up a few times. This chain links TRBV11-3 with TRBJ1-1, with 9 bases identical to TRBD1. Trimming took 5 bases from V and 5 from J; bases not matched to a gene: 3. CDR1 is SGHNT and CDR2 is YENEEA in the germline V gene. The CDR3 totals 13 residues. The CDR3 loop reads CASSRDRGTEAFF. Here the CDR3 DNA reads TGTGCCAGCAGCCGAGACAGGGGGACTGAAGCTTTCTTT.

The V call is TRBV19, the J call TRBJ2-3, with TRBD2 identical over 8 bases. The CDR3 consists of 16 residues. V was clipped by 3 bases and J by 6 bases; unmatched bases: 11. The V gene's germline CDR1 is LNHDA and CDR2 SQIVND (reference sequence). CDR3 DNA sequence: TGTGCCAGTAGTATCAGCGGGGGAGGAGGTTTGGATACGCAGTATTTT. Protein: CASSISGGGGLDTQYF. The entire variable domain, with the rest obtained from reference TRBV19 and TRBJ2-3, is as follows: DGGITQSPKYLFRKEGQNVTLSCEQNLNHDAMYWYRQDPGQGLRLIYYSQIVNDFQKGDIAEGYSVSREKKESFPLTVTSAQKNPTAFYLCASSISGGGGLDTQYFGPGTRLTVL.